These 28 T cell receptor beta chains were all obtained from the same sample, sequenced in a study of T cell responses to AZD1222 COVID-19 vaccine. Clones were read by immunoSEQ multiplex PCR, and TCRdb kept only the in-frame ones, dropping some. The sample includes 92,000 or so clones, about 89% of them seen just once. The sample was peripheral blood, taken on day 0 of AZD1222 vaccination. The source of these receptors is an adult in good health.

The V gene is TRBV2, the J gene TRBJ1-6, with TRBD1 matching 11 bases. Trimming at V came to 9 bases and at J to 8 bases, leaving 15 bases not matched to a gene. The germline gives CDR1 SNHLY, CDR2 FYNNEI. This CDR3 is 17 amino acids long. CDR3: CASTRTGGPIGDSPLHF. Here the CDR3 DNA reads TGTGCCAGTACCAGGACAGGGGGCCCTATAGGGGATTCACCCCTCCACTTT. The full variable domain, completed using reference TRBV2 and TRBJ1-6, is EPEVTQTPSHQVTQMGQEVILRCVPISNHLYFYWYRQILGQKVEFLVSFYNNEISEKSEIFDDQFSVERPDGSNFTLKIRSTKLEDSAMYFCASTRTGGPIGDSPLHFGNGTRLTVT.

This clone was observed a single time. The chain combines TRBV5-1 with TRBJ1-3; possible D gene TRBD1, 5 bases. The CDR3 loop spans 15 amino acids. Germline CDR1 SGHRS, CDR2 YFSETQ. V was pared by 5 bases and J by 0 bases, with 12 bases between. The CDR3 is CASRQTGTSGNTIYF. The CDR3 coding sequence is TGCGCCAGCAGACAAACCGGGACCTCTGGAAACACCATATATTTT.

The chain is built from TRBV7-9 and TRBJ2-1; TRBD1 agrees at 7 bases. The V gene's germline CDR1 is SEHNR and CDR2 FQNEAQ (reference sequence). The CDR3 spans 14 residues. V was clipped by 5 bases and J by 8 bases; unmatched bases: 9. The CDR3 coding sequence is TGTGCCAGCAGCCGCACAGGGGTAAGTTATGAGCAGTTCTTC. It translates to CASSRTGVSYEQFF.

The chain is built from TRBV5-6 and TRBJ1-2; 9 nucleotides match TRBD1. The CDR3 spans 13 residues. CDR1 is SGHDT, CDR2 YYEEEE, per germline. With 5 bases clipped from V and 5 bases from J, the junction kept 4 bases outside the gene matches. The CDR3 DNA reads as TGTGCCAGCAGTTCCGACAGGGGGTATGGCTACACCTTC. Its translation is CASSSDRGYGYTF.

This sequence joins TRBV3-1 (or the pseudogene TRBV3-2) and TRBJ1-2; the match to TRBD1 covers 9 bases. Losses at the gene ends were 4 bases for V and 8 bases for J; bases not matched to a gene: 11. The CDR3 runs 15 residues. From germline, CDR1 is LGHDT and CDR2 YNNKEL (reference sequence). CDR3 in amino acids: CASSPIPGTGSGYTF. The CDR3 DNA reads as TGTGCCAGCAGCCCCATCCCCGGGACAGGGAGCGGCTACACCTTC.

The chain uses TRBV11-2 and TRBJ2-7; D gene ambiguous. V was shortened by 3 bases and J by 2 bases, with 8 bases between the two germline ends. This CDR3 region has 13 residues. The germline gives CDR1 SGHAT, CDR2 FQNNGV. CDR3 DNA sequence: TGTGCCAGCAGCTTGCGGAGAACCTACGAGCAGTACTTC. Its translation is CASSLRRTYEQYF.

The chain uses TRBV6-6 and TRBJ1-1, with TRBD1 identical over 7 bases. J gave up 11 bases and V 5 bases, and 11 bases lay outside the gene matches. Germline loops: CDR1 MNHNY, CDR2 SVGAGI (reference sequence). There are 13 residues in the CDR3. The CDR3 sequence is CASSTGVGQAAFF. The DNA of the CDR3 is TGTGCCAGCAGTACAGGGGTGGGGCAGGCGGCTTTCTTT.

The chain recombines TRBV3-1 (or the pseudogene TRBV3-2) with TRBJ1-4, with D hard to call. The germline V gene encodes CDR1 LGHDT and CDR2 YNNKEL (reference sequence). This CDR3 is built from 12 residues. Trimming shortened V by 5 bases and J by 10 bases, and 11 bases separated the two germline ends. This CDR3 reads CASSSLLSKLFF. The CDR3 DNA reads as TGTGCCAGCAGCAGCCTTCTCTCAAAACTGTTTTTT.

This rearrangement joins TRBV21-1 to TRBJ1-5; TRBD1, the table's D call, lacks a check against the DNA. TRBV21-1 is a listed pseudogene. This CDR3 spans 14 amino acids. This CDR3 is CASSRPRGRQPQHF. In nucleotides, the CDR3 is TGTGCCAGCAGCAGACCCAGGGGACGTCAACCCCAGCATTTT.

V and J are TRBV5-4 and TRBJ2-1; D not resolved. The CDR3 extends over 13 amino acids. V shed 4 bases and J shed 5 bases, with 10 bases lying between them. Germline values: CDR1 SGHNT, CDR2 YYREEE (reference sequence). The CDR3 DNA is TGTGCCAGCAGCCCTGCACCAGACAATGAGCAGTTCTTC. This encodes CASSPAPDNEQFF.

The rearrangement uses TRBV28 and TRBJ1-1; a possible D gene is TRBD1 (5 bases). CDR1 is MDHEN, CDR2 SYDVKM, per germline. The V and J ends lost 6 bases and 5 bases respectively, with 13 bases between them. The CDR3 has 13 amino acids. The CDR3 here is CASSPDRRTEAFF. CDR3 nucleotide sequence: TGTGCCAGCAGCCCAGACAGAAGAACTGAAGCTTTCTTT. The entire variable domain, with the rest obtained from reference TRBV28 and TRBJ1-1, is as follows: DVKVTQSSRYLVKRTGEKVFLECVQDMDHENMFWYRQDPGLGLRLIYFSYDVKMKEKGDIPEGYSVSREKKERFSLILESASTNQTSMYLCASSPDRRTEAFFGQGTRLTVV.

J is TRBJ1-2 and V is TRBV27, with TRBD1 matching over 7 bases. V lost 6 bases and J lost 3; bases outside the gene matches: 10. CDR3 size: 15 residues. CDR1 and CDR2 from the germline V gene are MNHEY and SMNVEV (reference sequence). The CDR3 DNA is TGTGCCAGCAGCCAAATAGGGGGCAAGGACTATGGCTACACCTTC. Translation gives CASSQIGGKDYGYTF.

The rearrangement joins TRBV20-1 to TRBJ1-4, with D unclear. The CDR3 consists of 13 residues. Germline lookup yields CDR1 DFQATT and CDR2 SNEGSKA (reference sequence). V lost 3 bases to trimming and J lost 10 bases, with 15 bases between them. CDR3 in DNA: TGCAGTGCTAGTGGTTCCCAATTGGGAAAACTGTTTTTT. Translated: CSASGSQLGKLFF.

This clone was seen only once. The chain has TRBV27 and TRBJ2-5, with 10 nucleotides matching TRBD2. The V and J ends lost 4 bases and 6 bases, in that order; junction bases with no gene match: 8. The CDR3 loop spans 15 amino acids. Germline CDR1 MNHEY, CDR2 SMNVEV (reference sequence). The CDR3 nucleotides read TGTGCCAGCAGTTCATTAGCGGGGGGTGGTAAGACCCAGTACTTC. Its protein is CASSSLAGGGKTQYF.

The chain uses TRBV11-2 and TRBJ2-1; the D call may be TRBD1 or TRBD2 (5 bases each). This CDR3 is 15 amino acids long. Trimming cost V 5 bases and J 2 bases, with 13 bases left between them. CDR1 SGHAT and CDR2 FQNNGV come from the germline V gene. Here the CDR3 DNA reads TGTGCCAGCAGCCGACCGGGGACCACCTACAATGAGCAGTTCTTC. As protein: CASSRPGTTYNEQFF.

This clone has only one observation. The V gene is TRBV7-2, the J gene TRBJ1-5; 7 nucleotides agree with TRBD1. Germline V gives CDR1 SGHTA, CDR2 FQGNSA. The V gene end was trimmed by 1 base and the J gene end by 3 bases; junction bases not matched to a gene: 3. This CDR3 comprises 15 residues. The CDR3 here is CASSLEGQPNQPQHF. In nucleotides, the CDR3 is TGTGCCAGCAGCTTAGAGGGACAGCCCAATCAGCCCCAGCATTTT.

The chain has TRBV24-1 and TRBJ1-3, with TRBD1 identical over 9 bases. The germline V gene has CDR1 KGHDR and CDR2 SFDVKD. V lost 4 bases, J lost 4 bases, and 7 bases stayed unmatched. The CDR3 covers 16 residues. Here the CDR3 reads CATSDTGQGAGNTIYF. CDR3 DNA: TGTGCCACCAGTGACACGGGACAGGGTGCAGGAAACACCATATATTTT.

V and J are TRBV9 and TRBJ1-2; 8 positions agree with TRBD1. This CDR3 is built from 18 residues. The V segment lost 0 bases and the J segment 4 bases; nucleotides outside the gene matches: 14. Germline CDR1 reads SGDLS; CDR2 reads YYNGEE. As DNA, the CDR3 is TGTGCCAGCAGCGTAGCGCCAGGGGGCATTTCGTCAGGCTATGGCTACACCTTC. It translates to CASSVAPGGISSGYGYTF.

The chain uses TRBV11-2 and TRBJ1-3; D remains ambiguous. Germline V gives CDR1 SGHAT, CDR2 FQNNGV. Trimming left V 0 bases short and J 4 bases short, with 10 bases between. The CDR3 has 15 amino acids. CDR3 in DNA: TGTGCCAGCAGCTTAGATCTGGTGCGGGGAAACACCATATATTTT. Amino acids: CASSLDLVRGNTIYF. The whole variable domain, filled in from reference TRBV11-2 and TRBJ1-3, reads EAGVAQSPRYKIIEKRQSVAFWCNPISGHATLYWYQQILGQGPKLLIQFQNNGVVDDSQLPKDRFSAERLKGVDSTLKIQPAKLEDSAVYLCASSLDLVRGNTIYFGEGSWLTVV.

The chain couples TRBV19 to TRBJ2-6; D may match TRBD1 or TRBD2 (6 bases each). The CDR3 is 16 residues long. Germline-derived CDR1 and CDR2 are LNHDA and SQIVND (reference sequence). V was pared by 2 bases and J by 2 bases, with 10 bases between. The DNA of the CDR3 is TGTGCCAGTAGTATAAGGGGGGAGCCTGGGGCCAACGTCCTGACTTTC. Its protein product is CASSIRGEPGANVLTF.

This chain connects TRBV28 to TRBJ2-7; D remains ambiguous. V was cut by 6 bases and J by 4 bases, with 19 bases left in between. Germline CDR1 reads MDHEN; CDR2 reads SYDVKM. The CDR3 contains 15 residues. CDR3 coding DNA: TGTGCCAGCAGCGATGGTACCATTCTTTCGTACGAGCAGTACTTC. This encodes CASSDGTILSYEQYF.

This clone has only a few counts. This sequence joins TRBV19 and TRBJ2-1; D gene unclear. Trimming removed 9 bases at V and 6 bases at J, with 9 bases between. Germline assignment: CDR1 LNHDA and CDR2 SQIVND (reference sequence). This CDR3 comprises 11 residues. The CDR3 spells CASGAVNEQFF. Written as DNA, the CDR3 is TGTGCCAGCGGAGCCGTCAATGAGCAGTTCTTC.

The rearrangement joins TRBV30 to TRBJ2-7; D is uncertain. V gave up 5 bases and J gave up 5 bases, with 16 bases separating them. The CDR3 contains 13 residues. Looked up from germline, CDR1 is GTSNPN and CDR2 is SVGIG (reference sequence). DNA for the CDR3: TGTGCCTGGCGAAAACCCTTTGGGGACGAGCAGTACTTC. Its translation: CAWRKPFGDEQYF.

V gene TRBV11-2 combines with J gene TRBJ2-7, with a possible D match to TRBD1 (6 bases). The CDR3 runs 15 residues. The V end lost 5 bases, the J end lost 0 bases, and 14 bases lay between the germline ends. CDR1 is SGHAT and CDR2 is FQNNGV in the germline V gene. The CDR3 DNA is TGTGCCAGCAGCCTCCCTTGGGGACACTCCTACGAGCAGTACTTC. Its protein is CASSLPWGHSYEQYF.

The chain couples TRBV7-3 to TRBJ1-6; possible D gene TRBD1, 6 bases. The CDR3 spans 13 residues. Germline V gene sequence: CDR1 SGHTA, CDR2 FQGTGA. The ends were cut back, 5 bases at V and 7 bases at J, with 9 bases in the middle. CDR3 sequence reads: CASSRDINSPLHF. The CDR3 coding sequence is TGTGCCAGCAGCCGGGACATAAATTCACCCCTCCACTTT.

The V call is TRBV7-6, the J call TRBJ2-6; 9 positions agree with TRBD1. This CDR3 is built from 16 residues. Germline CDR1 and CDR2: SGHVS and FNYEAQ. V shed 5 bases, J shed 1 base, and the junction held 3 bases outside the gene matches. The CDR3 sequence: CASSPGTGSGANVLTF. Written as DNA, the CDR3 is TGTGCCAGCAGCCCCGGGACAGGGTCTGGGGCCAACGTCCTGACTTTC.

V is TRBV2 and J is TRBJ1-6; no clear D gene. Germline V gene data show CDR1 as SNHLY and CDR2 as FYNNEI. This CDR3 contains 15 residues. V was pared by 5 bases and J by 7 bases, with 15 bases between. This CDR3 is CASSLGGVWNSPLHF. The DNA for the CDR3 is TGTGCCAGCAGTCTTGGTGGGGTGTGGAATTCACCCCTCCACTTT.

This sequence joins TRBV6-1 and TRBJ1-6; TRBD1 aligns across 8 bases. The V gene end was trimmed by 3 bases and the J gene end by 7 bases; junction bases not matched to a gene: 5. The CDR3 has 15 residues. Per germline, CDR1 MNHNS and CDR2 SASEGT. CDR3 amino acids: CASSDRQGKNSPLHF. CDR3 nucleotide sequence: TGTGCCAGCAGTGACCGACAGGGGAAGAATTCACCCCTCCACTTT.